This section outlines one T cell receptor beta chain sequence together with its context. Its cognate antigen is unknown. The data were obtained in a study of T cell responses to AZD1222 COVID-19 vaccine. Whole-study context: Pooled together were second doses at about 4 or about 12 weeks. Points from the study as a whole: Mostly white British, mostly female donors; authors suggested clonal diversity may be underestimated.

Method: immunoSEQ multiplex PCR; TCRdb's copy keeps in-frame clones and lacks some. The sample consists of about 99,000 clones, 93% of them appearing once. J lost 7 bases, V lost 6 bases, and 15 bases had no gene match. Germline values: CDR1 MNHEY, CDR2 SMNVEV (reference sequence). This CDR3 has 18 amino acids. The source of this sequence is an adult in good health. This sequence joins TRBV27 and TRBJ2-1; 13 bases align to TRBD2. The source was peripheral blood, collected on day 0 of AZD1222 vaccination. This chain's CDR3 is CASSLATSGRGPRNEQFF. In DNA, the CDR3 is TGTGCCAGCAGCCTAGCTACTAGCGGGAGGGGACCGCGGAATGAGCAGTTCTTC.